This T cell receptor beta chain is from a study of low-dose radiotherapy and immunotherapy resistance in tumors (dated by TCRdb to between 2021 and 2024). Looking at the study overall: In Cohort 1, each fraction delivered 0.5 Gy every 2 weeks, and the prescribed total PTV dose was 6.5 Gy. Patients were given nivolumab as a 240 mg flat dose every two weeks and ipilimumab at 1 mg/kg every six weeks, with both drugs delivered intravenously. Eight patients were included in the translational analysis, namely three from the first dose cohort plus the first five from the second dose cohort. Starting on cycle 1 day 1, patients took 300 mg of aspirin by mouth once daily for four cycles. Cyclophosphamide 200 mg/m2 was administered intravenously every two weeks, one day before each radiation and immunotherapy administration. Trial participants were not randomized into treatment groups. For Cohort 2, the dose was 1 Gy per fraction given every two weeks, adding up to 13 Gy in total across 26 weeks.

To make first-strand cDNA, Superscript III was used along with a set of TRAV- and TRBV-specific primers so that both the TCRalpha and TCRbeta chains were covered. TCRs were amplified for about 20 PCR cycles with Phusion, using a constant-region primer paired with the adapter attached to the V primers. Amplification of the isolated mRNA was done with the MessageAmp II aRNA Amplification Kit, which involved a roughly 17-hour in vitro transcription at 37 degrees C. The Dynabeads mRNA DIRECT Purification Kit was used to isolate mRNA for TCR sequencing. Indexed Illumina adapters were added in a second approximately 25-cycle Phusion PCR, and the resulting products were purified with AMPure XP beads. The study's own analysis went as follows. Using custom Perl scripts, TCR sequences that encoded the same protein were pooled, out-of-frame sequences were dropped, and the abundance of each clonotype was calculated. Any TCR sequence supported by only a single read was excluded from analysis. Repertoire metrics included Shannon entropy, Gini index, clonality, richness, and frequency of TCRs shared between repertoires. The public reads were run again by TCRdb, first through fastp at Q25 and then through MiXCR, and only productive beta chains were kept. Rows are combined by CDR3 protein, so each entry shows the most common genes and DNA. It is TCRdb's table, rather than the study itself, that gives the V and J calls and clone size. Counted in this sample were roughly 10,000 distinct CDR3 sequences; roughly half of them appeared once. The ten top clones hold approximately 8.8% of the sample.

The CDR3 runs 13 residues from the cysteine to the phenylalanine. The retained sequence is limited to the CDR3, 39 bases, with the frame set at the first base. V and J are trimmed by 5 bases and 6 bases, and the gene matches miss 5 bases of the junction. In the germline V gene, CDR1 corresponds to KGHSH and CDR2 to LQKENI. The donors came from RACIN, which was a single-arm phase I dose-escalation trial that paired nivolumab and ipilimumab with aspirin, low-dose cyclophosphamide and low-dose radiotherapy. Patients were eligible if they had advanced solid tumors that were TIL-negative. A word on this clonotype: Which antigen it targets is not known. One base away there is no much larger clone; base qualities are not given.

This sequence was found in a human donor with advanced metastatic prostate, ovarian, gallbladder or colorectal cancer (not recorded which). This table probably holds off-target reads from a library built for another chain. The chain joins TRBV18 to TRBJ2-7; TRBD2 lines up with 9 middle nucleotides. The DNA is TGTGCCAGCTCAGCGGGGGGGCCGATCGAGCAGTACTTC. Translated, it reads CASSAGGPIEQYF.